This section outlines one TCR beta chain sequence together with its context. Its matching antigen is unknown. Per the germline V gene, CDR1 is SNHLY and CDR2 is FYNNEI. Trimming stripped 6 bases from V and 6 bases from J, with 9 bases between. CDR3 size: 12 residues. A J-beta primer mix and a sample-barcoded 5' primer were used in a second PCR of about 7 to 12 cycles. TCRdb re-called the 5' RACE reads with MiXCR, one entry per CDR3 protein. There are about 1.6 million distinct CDR3 sequences in the sample; about 31% occur only once, and over 9% lies in the top ten. The data were taken from a study of blood T cells in healthy people across ages. Study-wide results and caveats: The unsorted PBMCs prevented any conclusive comparison of naive versus antigen-experienced cells. Fewer expanded clones and more diversity marked long-lived versus aged donors.

Every participating donor contributed about 10 milliliters of peripheral blood through a draw. Isolated per sample were at least 7 million PBMCs. This chain uses TRBV2 with TRBJ1-5, with D hard to call. The clonotype was recovered from a woman aged 25 to 39 in good health. The sequenced sample consisted of blood. CDR3 sequence: CASRSWGQPQHF. CDR3 nucleotide sequence: TGTGCCAGCAGAAGCTGGGGTCAGCCCCAGCATTTT. The whole variable domain, filled in from reference TRBV2 and TRBJ1-5, reads EPEVTQTPSHQVTQMGQEVILRCVPISNHLYFYWYRQILGQKVEFLVSFYNNEISEKSEIFDDQFSVERPDGSNFTLKIRSTKLEDSAMYFCASRSWGQPQHFGDGTRLSIL.